This entry describes one T cell receptor (beta chain). This CDR3 is 14 amino acids long. The V end lost 11 bases, the J end lost 3 bases, and 19 bases lay between the germline ends. Per germline, CDR1 MNHEY and CDR2 SVGAGI. The authors' processing: Nucleated cell number was recorded as an estimate derived from reference gene primer amplification. The assay was immunoSEQ multiplex PCR, and TCRdb's table has in-frame clones only and misses some. From that table come the V and J calls and clone size; the DNA was used to work out D and trimming. The sample gives 250,000 to 350,000 clones, around 90% of which show up once; about 2.2% is in the top ten. The sample is drawn from a study of blood T cell repertoires in COVID-19. Looking at the study overall: Sample material is recorded as cDNA or gDNA derived from T cells, B-cell-depleted T cells, or PBMCs.

The TCR originated in a woman in her 50s who had recovered from COVID-19. Specimen: peripheral blood. V gene TRBV6-5 combines with J gene TRBJ1-2; maybe TRBD1 (5 bases). As DNA, the CDR3 is TGTGCCGGCCATGGGGCCTCTTCGTACTATGGCTACACCTTC. Translation gives CAGHGASSYYGYTF.